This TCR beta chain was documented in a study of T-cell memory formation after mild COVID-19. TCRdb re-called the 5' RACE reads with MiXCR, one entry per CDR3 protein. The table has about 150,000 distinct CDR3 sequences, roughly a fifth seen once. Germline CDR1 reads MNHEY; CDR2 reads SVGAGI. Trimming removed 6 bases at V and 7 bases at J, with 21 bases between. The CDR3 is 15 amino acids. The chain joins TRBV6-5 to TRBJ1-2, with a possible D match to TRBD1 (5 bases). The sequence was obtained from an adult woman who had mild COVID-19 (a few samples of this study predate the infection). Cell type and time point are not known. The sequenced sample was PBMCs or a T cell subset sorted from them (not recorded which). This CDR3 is CASREMGRRSGGYTF. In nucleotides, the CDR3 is TGTGCCAGCAGGGAGATGGGACGTCGCTCGGGTGGCTACACCTTC.